This T cell receptor beta chain was identified in a study of OX40 agonist ivuxolimab in advanced cancers. The V end lost 3 bases, the J end lost 3 bases, and 11 bases lay between the germline ends. Looked up from germline, CDR1 is MGHDK and CDR2 is SYGVNS. The CDR3 covers 15 residues. Sequenced by immunoSEQ multiplex PCR; TCRdb stores in-frame clones only, minus some. The sample lists 73,000 or so clones; roughly 86% were seen once. The chain recombines TRBV25-1 with TRBJ1-4; tentatively, D is TRBD1 (5 bases). The source is an adult with an advanced solid tumor such as melanoma, head and neck, liver or kidney cancer. The sample was CD4+ or CD8+ T cells sorted from blood, taken in a trial of the OX40 agonist ivuxolimab. CDR3 protein: CASSEHGAANEKLFF. In DNA, the CDR3 is TGTGCCAGCAGTGAGCATGGGGCCGCTAATGAAAAACTGTTTTTT.